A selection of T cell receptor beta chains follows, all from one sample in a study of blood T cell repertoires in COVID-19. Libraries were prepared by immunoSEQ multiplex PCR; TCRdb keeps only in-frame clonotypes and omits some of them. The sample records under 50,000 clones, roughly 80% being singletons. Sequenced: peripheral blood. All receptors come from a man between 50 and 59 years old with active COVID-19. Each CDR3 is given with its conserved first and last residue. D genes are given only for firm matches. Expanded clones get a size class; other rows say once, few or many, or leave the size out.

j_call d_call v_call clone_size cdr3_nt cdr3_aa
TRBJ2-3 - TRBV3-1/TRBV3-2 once TGTGCCAGCAGCCAGAGCGGGGCCGGGGGACAAACGCAGTATTTT CASSQSGAGGQTQYF
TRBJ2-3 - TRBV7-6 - TGTGCCAGCAGCTTAAGTTCAGGGTATATCACAGATACGCAGTATTTT CASSLSSGYITDTQYF
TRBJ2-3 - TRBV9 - TGTGCCAGCAGCCCAGGGTACAGCTCGGACACAGATACGCAGTATTTT CASSPGYSSDTDTQYF
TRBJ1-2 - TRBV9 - TGTGCCAGCAGCGCCCAGAATGGCTACACCTTC CASSAQNGYTF
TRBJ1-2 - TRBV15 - TGTGCCACCAGAGCCCCCGCAGGGAACTATGGCTACACCTTC CATRAPAGNYGYTF
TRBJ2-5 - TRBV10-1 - TGCGCCAGCAGTGAGGGCGGGACCGCGGGCACCCAGTACTTC CASSEGGTAGTQYF
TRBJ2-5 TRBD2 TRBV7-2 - TGTGCCAGCAGCTCACCCGGACTAGGGCAAGAGACCCAGTACTTC CASSSPGLGQETQYF
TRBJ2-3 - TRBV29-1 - TGCAGCGCCCCCGGTCGGGGCACAGATACGCAGTATTTT CSAPGRGTDTQYF
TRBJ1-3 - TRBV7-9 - TGTGCCAGCAGCCCCCCTATAAACACCATATATTTT CASSPPINTIYF
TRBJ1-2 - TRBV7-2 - TGTGCCAGCAACTTTGGGGGGGCCTTGGGCTACACCTTC CASNFGGALGYTF
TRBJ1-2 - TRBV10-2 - TGCGCCAGCAGTTTAACCACTTGGGGGGGCGCAGGTGGCTACACCTTC CASSLTTWGGAGGYTF
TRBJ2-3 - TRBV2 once TGTGCCAGGGCCAGATATCCTAGCACAGATACGCAGTATTTT CARARYPSTDTQYF
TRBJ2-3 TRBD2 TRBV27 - TGTGCCAGCAGTTGGAACGGGGGGGCCGTGGGTACAGATACGCAGTATTTT CASSWNGGAVGTDTQYF
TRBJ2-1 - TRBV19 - TGTGCCAGTAGCTCCGGACAGAGCTCCTACAATGAGCAGTTCTTC CASSSGQSSYNEQFF
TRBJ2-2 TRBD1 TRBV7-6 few TGTGCCAGCAGCACCCGGACAGGGGGACACACCGGGGAGCTGTTTTTT CASSTRTGGHTGELFF
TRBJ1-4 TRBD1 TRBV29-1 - TGCATAGCAGGGACAGCTAATGAAAAACTGTTTTTT CIAGTANEKLFF
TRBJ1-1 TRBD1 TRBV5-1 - TGCGCCAGCAGCCGACAGGGAAGGGGCACTGAAGCTTTCTTT CASSRQGRGTEAFF
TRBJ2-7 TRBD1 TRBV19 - TGTGCCAGTAGTCGTATGGACAGGGCCTACGAGCAGTACTTC CASSRMDRAYEQYF
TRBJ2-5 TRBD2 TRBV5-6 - TGTGCCAGCAGCTTGGCCTGGCGGGGGGGGCAAGAGACCCAGTACTTC CASSLAWRGGQETQYF
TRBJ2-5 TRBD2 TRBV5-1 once TGCGCCAGCAGCTTGGGTAGCGGGGGGAACCTGGAGACCCAGTACTTC CASSLGSGGNLETQYF
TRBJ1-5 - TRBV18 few TGTGCCAGCTCACCCGCAGTAAACAATCAGCCCCAGCATTTT CASSPAVNNQPQHF
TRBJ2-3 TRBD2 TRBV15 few TGTGCCACCAGCAGAGCCGTAGCGGGGGGGCCCGCAGATACGCAGTATTTT CATSRAVAGGPADTQYF
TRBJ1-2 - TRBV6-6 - TGTGCCAGCTCTACCGGGGTATTAAACTATGGCTACACCTTC CASSTGVLNYGYTF
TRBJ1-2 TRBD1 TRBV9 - TGTGCCAGCAGCGTAGCAGGGGGAGACAAACACTATGGCTACACCTTC CASSVAGGDKHYGYTF
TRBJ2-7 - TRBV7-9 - TGTGCCAGCAGCTTTCGTAACGAGCAGTACTTC CASSFRNEQYF
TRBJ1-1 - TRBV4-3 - TGCGCCAGCAGCCAAGATAGCCAGGGGATGAACACTGAAGCTTTCTTT CASSQDSQGMNTEAFF
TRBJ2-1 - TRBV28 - TGTGCCAGCAGCCCAGGGGTTGGTGAGCAGTTCTTC CASSPGVGEQFF
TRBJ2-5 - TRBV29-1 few TGCAGCGTTGGGGGACACCTCGGGGAGACCCAGTACTTC CSVGGHLGETQYF
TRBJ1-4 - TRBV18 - TGTGCCAGCTCACCCCCCCAGGGTGAAAAACTGTTTTTT CASSPPQGEKLFF
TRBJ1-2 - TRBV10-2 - TGCGCCAGCAGTGAGTTGGCCTCCTTTAGCGGCTACACCTTC CASSELASFSGYTF
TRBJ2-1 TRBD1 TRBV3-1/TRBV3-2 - TGTGCCAGCAGCCAAGTTGGACAGGGGGCGCTGGGTGAGCAGTTCTTC CASSQVGQGALGEQFF
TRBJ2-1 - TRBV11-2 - TGTGCCAGCAGCTTATTCAGGGGTCTAAGCTCCTACAATGAGCAGTTCTTC CASSLFRGLSSYNEQFF
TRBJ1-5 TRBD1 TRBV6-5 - TGTGCCAGCAACAGGGGAAATGATCAGCCCCAGCATTTT CASNRGNDQPQHF
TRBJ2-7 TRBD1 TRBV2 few TGTGCCTATACTCTGGGACAGTACTACGAGCAGTACTTC CAYTLGQYYEQYF
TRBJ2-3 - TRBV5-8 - TGTGCCAGCAGCTTAGGAGCGGAGCTGGTTGCAGATACGCAGTATTTT CASSLGAELVADTQYF
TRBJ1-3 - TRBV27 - TGTGCCAGCAGTTTATCAGGTTTGGGGGGTTCTGGAAACACCATATATTTT CASSLSGLGGSGNTIYF
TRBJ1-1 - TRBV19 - TGTGCCAGTAGTCCCTGGGGAGGGGAAACTGAAGCTTTCTTT CASSPWGGETEAFF
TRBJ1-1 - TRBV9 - TGTGCCAGCAGCACCCGAGTGAGGGCGACTGAAGCTTTCTTT CASSTRVRATEAFF
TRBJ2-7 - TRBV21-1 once TGTGCCAGCAGCAAAGGACCCGAGGTAGGTCCCTACGAGCAGTACTTC CASSKGPEVGPYEQYF
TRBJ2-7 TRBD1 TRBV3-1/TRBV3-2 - TGTGCCAGCAGCCAAGAGGACAGGGACTACGAGCAGTACTTC CASSQEDRDYEQYF
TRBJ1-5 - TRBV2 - TGTGCCAGCAGACTACAGGGATTAAGTCAGCCCCAGCATTTT CASRLQGLSQPQHF
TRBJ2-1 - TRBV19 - TGTGCCAGTAGTATAGTCCCCTATATGAATGAGCAGTTCTTC CASSIVPYMNEQFF
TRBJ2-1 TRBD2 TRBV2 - TGTGCCAGCAGTGGTCCAGGACTAGGCCAATTGGATGAGCAGTTCTTC CASSGPGLGQLDEQFF
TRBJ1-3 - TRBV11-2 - TGTGCCAGTCACTCTGGAAACACCATATATTTT CASHSGNTIYF
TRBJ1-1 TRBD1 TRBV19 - TGTGCCACCTGCAGGGGGCCATCCACTGAAGCTTTCTTT CATCRGPSTEAFF
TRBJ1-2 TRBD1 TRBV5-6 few TGTGCCAGCAGCGAGGGACAGGGGGCCAATGGCTACACCTTC CASSEGQGANGYTF
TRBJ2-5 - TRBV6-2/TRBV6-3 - TGTGCCAGCAGTCCCCGGGACTTTCAAGAGACCCAGTACTTC CASSPRDFQETQYF
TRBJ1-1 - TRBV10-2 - TGCGCCAGCTCTCTAGCGGGGGTGGGCATGAACACTGAAGCTTTCTTT CASSLAGVGMNTEAFF
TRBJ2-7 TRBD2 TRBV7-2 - TGTGCCAGCAGCTTAACGGGACTAGCGGGGACCTACGAGCAGTACTTC CASSLTGLAGTYEQYF
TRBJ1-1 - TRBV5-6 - TGTGCCAGCAGCCTACTGCTGGGGGCCACTGAAGCTTTCTTT CASSLLLGATEAFF
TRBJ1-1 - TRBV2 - TGTGCCAGCAGTGAACGGCGGGGTGCTGAAGCTTTCTTT CASSERRGAEAFF
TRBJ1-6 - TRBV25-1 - TGTGCCAGCAGTGAATGGGCAGGGCTTAATTCACCCCTCCACTTT CASSEWAGLNSPLHF
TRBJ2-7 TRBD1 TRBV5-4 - TGTGCCAGCAGCTTGGCGGGACAGGGGGCGGAATCCTACGAGCAGTACTTC CASSLAGQGAESYEQYF